The 32 T cell receptor beta chains below were found in one sample sequenced in a study of cytomegalovirus exposure and HLA in healthy donors. PCR employed 60 Vbeta and 13 Jbeta primers. Sequencing used immunoSEQ multiplex PCR; TCRdb keeps in-frame clones, though not all of them. The profile shows around 67,000 clones, around 78% of them singletons. Sequencing was performed on PBMCs. These receptors came from a man in his late teens or twenties in good health and CMV-seropositive.

V is TRBV29-1 and J is TRBJ2-4; TRBD2 might be the D (5 bases). The CDR3 is made up of 16 amino acids. Germline V lookup: CDR1 SQVTM, CDR2 ANQGSEA. Trimming shortened V by 4 bases and J by 5 bases, and 21 bases separated the two germline ends. CDR3 in amino acids: CSVALFSASSQNIQYF. CDR3 nucleotides: TGCAGCGTTGCCCTTTTTTCGGCTAGCAGTCAAAACATTCAGTACTTC.

DNA of the CDR3: TGTGCCGCCGGGAGCGGGCCGTCCTACGAGCAGTACTTC. Translation: CAAGSGPSYEQYF. The V and J genes are TRBV6-6 and TRBJ2-7; a possible D gene is TRBD2 (6 bases). The V gene's germline CDR1 is MNHNY and CDR2 SVGAGI (reference sequence). V gave up 11 bases and J gave up 1 base, with 15 bases separating them. The CDR3 totals 13 residues.

The DNA of the CDR3 is TGTGCCAGCAGCTCCGCCTATCAGGGGAATGAGCAGTTCTTC. Amino acid sequence: CASSSAYQGNEQFF. The V gene is TRBV7-9, the J gene TRBJ2-1; TRBD1 might be the D (6 bases). V shed 4 bases and J shed 7 bases, with 14 bases lying between them. Germline V gene sequence: CDR1 SEHNR, CDR2 FQNEAQ (reference sequence). This CDR3 has 14 amino acids.

The rearrangement links TRBV6-1 to TRBJ2-7; TRBD2 aligns across 8 bases. The CDR3 runs to 15 residues. V shed 4 bases and J 2 bases; nucleotides not matched to a gene: 7. Per germline, CDR1 MNHNS and CDR2 SASEGT. CDR3 in amino acids: CASSVGTRGTYEQYF. In DNA form, the CDR3 reads TGTGCCAGCAGTGTGGGGACTAGAGGGACCTACGAGCAGTACTTC.

The CDR3 DNA reads as TGTGCCAGCAGTGAAAGAAACGAGGAGAACACTGAAGCTTTCTTT. Protein: CASSERNEENTEAFF. This rearrangement joins TRBV2 to TRBJ1-1; D not resolved. Trimming took 2 bases from V and 1 from J, leaving 11 bases between them. The CDR3 consists of 15 residues. The V gene's germline CDR1 is SNHLY and CDR2 FYNNEI.

The chain employs TRBV19 and TRBJ2-7; TRBD1 might be the D (5 bases). V lost 5 bases, J lost 3 bases, and 14 bases lay in between. Germline V lookup: CDR1 LNHDA, CDR2 SQIVND (reference sequence). The CDR3 contains 14 residues. CDR3 in amino acids: CASSGAFGLYEQYF. In nucleotides, the CDR3 is TGTGCCAGTAGTGGGGCGTTCGGTCTCTACGAGCAGTACTTC.

CDR3 in amino acids: CAWTGTSSYNEQFF. As DNA, the CDR3 is TGTGCCTGGACCGGGACTAGCAGCTACAATGAGCAGTTCTTC. The gene calls are TRBV30 and TRBJ2-1; TRBD2 aligns across 9 bases. The CDR3 loop spans 14 amino acids. Germline V gene sequence: CDR1 GTSNPN, CDR2 SVGIG (reference sequence). Germline trimming cut 4 bases from V and 3 bases from J; bases unmatched to any gene: 4. Full variable domain (outside the CDR3, taken from reference TRBV30 and TRBJ2-1): SQTIHQWPATLVQPVGSPLSLECTVEGTSNPNLYWYRQAAGRGLQLLFYSVGIGQISSEVPQNLSASRPQDRQFILSSKKLLLSDSGFYLCAWTGTSSYNEQFFGPGTRLTVL.

V and J are TRBV30 and TRBJ2-1; the D gene is possibly TRBD1 (6 bases). V was trimmed by 4 bases and J by 5 bases, leaving 15 bases between them. This CDR3 has 14 amino acids. Germline V lookup: CDR1 GTSNPN, CDR2 SVGIG (reference sequence). Here the CDR3 DNA reads TGTGCCTGGACCCCCAGGGGAAGCCACAATGAGCAGTTCTTC. It translates to CAWTPRGSHNEQFF.

V gene TRBV5-1 combines with J gene TRBJ2-1, with 7 bases fitting TRBD1. The trim removed 4 bases at V and 6 bases at J, leaving 7 bases unmatched. CDR3 length: 14 amino acids. Germline V gene sequence: CDR1 SGHRS, CDR2 YFSETQ. The CDR3 is CASSPSAGGNEQFF. In nucleotides, the CDR3 is TGCGCCAGCAGCCCTTCCGCAGGGGGCAATGAGCAGTTCTTC.

The rearrangement joins TRBV7-9 to TRBJ2-7, with D tentatively TRBD1 (5 bases). The germline V gene has CDR1 SEHNR and CDR2 FQNEAQ (reference sequence). V lost 2 bases and J 1 base, leaving 9 bases between the germline ends. The length of the CDR3 is 14 residues. The CDR3 sequence: CASSLSRESYEQYF. The CDR3 nucleotides are TGTGCCAGCAGCTTATCCAGGGAATCCTACGAGCAGTACTTC.

CDR3 DNA sequence: TGTGCCAGCAGTTACTCGCCTAGCGGGACCTACAATGAGCAGTTCTTC. This codes for CASSYSPSGTYNEQFF. The chain links TRBV6-5 to TRBJ2-1, with 9 positions matching TRBD2. Trimming took 0 bases from V and 2 from J; bases not matched to a gene: 2. From germline, CDR1 is MNHEY and CDR2 SVGAGI. This CDR3 has 16 residues.

The CDR3 spells CASSLAIQGSTDTQYF. CDR3 DNA: TGCGCCAGCAGCTTGGCGATCCAGGGGAGCACAGATACGCAGTATTTT. This sequence joins TRBV5-1 and TRBJ2-3, with a possible D match to TRBD1 (6 bases). The CDR3 is made up of 16 amino acids. Germline-derived CDR1 and CDR2 are SGHRS and YFSETQ. Deletions cut 0 bases from V and 0 bases from J, with 11 bases between.

DNA of the CDR3: TGTGCCTGGAGCGCCTTTTCACCGGGACAGAGAATCACCGGGGAGCTGTTTTTT. Protein: CAWSAFSPGQRITGELFF. J is TRBJ2-2 and V is TRBV30, with 7 bases matching TRBD1. The V gene's germline CDR1 is GTSNPN and CDR2 SVGIG (reference sequence). Losses at the gene ends were 3 bases for V and 4 bases for J; bases not matched to a gene: 17. The CDR3 covers 18 residues. The full variable domain, completed using reference TRBV30 and TRBJ2-2, is SQTIHQWPATLVQPVGSPLSLECTVEGTSNPNLYWYRQAAGRGLQLLFYSVGIGQISSEVPQNLSASRPQDRQFILSSKKLLLSDSGFYLCAWSAFSPGQRITGELFFGEGSRLTVL.

The chain is built from TRBV5-4 and TRBJ2-7; 7 bases fit TRBD2. Germline CDR1 SGHNT, CDR2 YYREEE (reference sequence). This CDR3 has 14 amino acids. With V trimmed by 0 bases and J by 6 bases, 6 bases remained unmatched. This chain's CDR3 is CASSLEVSGAEQYF. In nucleotides, the CDR3 is TGTGCCAGCAGCTTGGAAGTCAGCGGGGCCGAGCAGTACTTC.

This chain uses TRBV14 with TRBJ2-5; D gene ambiguous. The germline V gene encodes CDR1 SGHDN and CDR2 FVKESK. V lost 5 bases and J lost 5, with 15 bases in between. The CDR3 sequence is 14 residues long. CDR3 protein: CASSSFAARETQYF. CDR3 DNA sequence: TGTGCCAGCAGCTCCTTCGCAGCCAGGGAGACCCAGTACTTC. The full variable domain, completed using reference TRBV14 and TRBJ2-5, is EAGVTQFPSHSVIEKGQTVTLRCDPISGHDNLYWYRRVMGKEIKFLLHFVKESKQDESGMPNNRFLAERTGGTYSTLKVQPAELEDSGVYFCASSSFAARETQYFGPGTRLLVL.

Turning to this clone: Within the sample, other DNA sequences also encode this same CDR3. V gene TRBV28 combines with J gene TRBJ1-2; 7 bases agree with TRBD1. Unmatched junction bases numbered 1, after V lost 4 bases and J lost 2 bases. The germline V gene has CDR1 MDHEN and CDR2 SYDVKM. This CDR3 has 13 amino acids. The CDR3 sequence: CASSSGQNYGYTF. The CDR3 nucleotides are TGTGCCAGCAGTTCGGGACAGAACTATGGCTACACCTTC.

V gene TRBV5-8 combines with J gene TRBJ2-1, with 15 bases fitting TRBD2. The length of the CDR3 is 18 residues. Per germline, CDR1 SGHTS and CDR2 YDEGEE. The V gene end was trimmed by 0 bases and the J gene end by 4 bases; junction bases not matched to a gene: 5. The CDR3 reads CASSLVRTSGGAYNEQFF. Here the CDR3 DNA reads TGTGCCAGCAGCTTGGTGCGGACTAGCGGGGGGGCTTACAATGAGCAGTTCTTC.

The chain has TRBV5-4 and TRBJ1-1; D is uncertain. This CDR3 has 11 residues. The germline V gene encodes CDR1 SGHNT and CDR2 YYREEE (reference sequence). Trimming pared 7 bases from V and 3 bases from J, leaving 7 bases between. CDR3: CASSSDTEAFF. CDR3 nucleotide sequence: TGTGCCAGCTCCTCGGACACTGAAGCTTTCTTT.

The chain employs TRBV27 and TRBJ2-7; a weak D match, TRBD1 (5 bases). Germline CDR1 is MNHEY and CDR2 is SMNVEV (reference sequence). V was shortened by 3 bases and J by 3 bases, with 9 bases between the two germline ends. The CDR3 runs 13 residues. Here the CDR3 DNA reads TGTGCCAGCAGTTTTAGGCAGGGCTACGAGCAGTACTTC. Translation: CASSFRQGYEQYF.

The chain uses TRBV7-6 and TRBJ1-4, with a weak D call TRBD1 (5 bases). V lost 5 bases and J lost 4, with 14 bases in between. The CDR3 is 15 residues long. CDR1 is SGHVS and CDR2 is FNYEAQ in the germline V gene. The CDR3: CASSPYDRDNEKLFF. The CDR3 DNA reads as TGTGCCAGCAGCCCATATGACAGAGATAATGAAAAACTGTTTTTT.

The rearrangement uses TRBV6-5 and TRBJ1-5; D may be TRBD1 (5 bases). This CDR3 region has 15 residues. Trimming shortened V by 4 bases and J by 2 bases, and 12 bases separated the two germline ends. The V gene's germline CDR1 is MNHEY and CDR2 SVGAGI. CDR3 loop: CASSWDSSGNQPQHF. As DNA, the CDR3 is TGTGCCAGCAGTTGGGACTCAAGCGGCAATCAGCCCCAGCATTTT.

This clone showed up just a few times. The gene calls are TRBV28 and TRBJ1-5, with D perhaps matching TRBD1 (6 bases). The CDR3 length is 14 residues. The V end lost 5 bases, the J end lost 9 bases, and 17 bases lay between the germline ends. CDR1 and CDR2 (germline): MDHEN, SYDVKM. The CDR3 bases are TGTGCCAGCAGTCGACTGGGGGGGCTTGGGCCCCAGCATTTT. As protein: CASSRLGGLGPQHF.

As for this clone: The germline gene is not matched at one end of the junction; a read error may be the cause. The chain uses TRBV7-7 and TRBJ2-7; weak D call: TRBD2 (5 bases). CDR1 and CDR2 from the germline V gene are SSHAT and FNYEAQ (reference sequence). This CDR3 has 15 residues. CDR3 nucleotides: TGTGCTAGCAGCTTAGCGTTGCACAGCTCCTACGAGCAGTACTTC. The encoded protein is CASSLALHSSYEQYF.

This clone was found a few times. The rearrangement uses TRBV6-6 and TRBJ1-5, with 7 bases fitting TRBD1. Looked up from germline, CDR1 is MNHNY and CDR2 is SVGAGI (reference sequence). Trimming removed 7 bases from V and 4 bases from J; junction bases left unmatched: 7. The CDR3 contains 14 residues. CDR3 loop: CASNRGGMNQPQHF. The DNA of the CDR3 is TGTGCCAGCAATAGAGGGGGCATGAATCAGCCCCAGCATTTT.

Here the CDR3 DNA reads TGTGCCTGGAACCAGGGGGAGTTCTATGGCTACACCTTC. Protein: CAWNQGEFYGYTF. This rearrangement joins TRBV30 to TRBJ1-2, with 7 nucleotides matching TRBD1. The CDR3 runs to 13 residues. The V gene end was trimmed by 4 bases and the J gene end by 4 bases; junction bases not matched to a gene: 6. Germline loops: CDR1 GTSNPN, CDR2 SVGIG (reference sequence).

This chain links TRBV29-1 with TRBJ2-3, with TRBD2 identical over 8 bases. Germline CDR1 reads SQVTM; CDR2 reads ANQGSEA. Losses at the gene ends were 4 bases for V and 2 bases for J; bases not matched to a gene: 2. CDR3 length: 13 amino acids. CDR3 protein: CSVGGRYTDTQYF. The DNA of the CDR3 is TGCAGCGTTGGCGGGAGGTACACAGATACGCAGTATTTT.

This chain links TRBV5-4 with TRBJ1-5; D gene unclear. Germline V lookup: CDR1 SGHNT, CDR2 YYREEE (reference sequence). The length of the CDR3 is 16 residues. Between the trimmed V and J ends, which lost 0 bases and 0 bases, there was a span of 10 bases. The CDR3 spells CASSLGGQSSNQPQHF. The CDR3 region has the DNA TGTGCCAGCAGCTTGGGAGGGCAGTCTAGCAATCAGCCCCAGCATTTT.

V usage is TRBV2 and J usage is TRBJ2-1; possible D gene TRBD1, 5 bases. V lost 5 bases and J 6 bases, leaving 20 bases between the germline ends. This CDR3 comprises 16 residues. CDR1 SNHLY and CDR2 FYNNEI come from the germline V gene. The CDR3 is CASSPSSRKGVNEQFF. CDR3 bases: TGTGCCAGCAGTCCCTCTTCCCGGAAAGGGGTCAATGAGCAGTTCTTC. The full variable domain, with the rest looked up from reference TRBV2 and TRBJ2-1, is EPEVTQTPSHQVTQMGQEVILRCVPISNHLYFYWYRQILGQKVEFLVSFYNNEISEKSEIFDDQFSVERPDGSNFTLKIRSTKLEDSAMYFCASSPSSRKGVNEQFFGPGTRLTVL.

This clone showed up just a few times. This chain links TRBV2 with TRBJ1-2; 10 bases are a match to TRBD1. CDR1 is SNHLY and CDR2 is FYNNEI in the germline V gene. The CDR3 sequence is 15 residues long. V shed 6 bases and J 6 bases; nucleotides not matched to a gene: 10. CDR3 in amino acids: CASRSRDRGLDGYTF. The CDR3 nucleotides read TGTGCCAGCAGATCTCGGGACAGGGGATTGGATGGCTACACCTTC.

The chain links TRBV29-1 to TRBJ2-1; 8 bases are shared with TRBD1. The CDR3 has 14 residues. Germline V gene data show CDR1 as SQVTM and CDR2 as ANQGSEA. J lost 2 bases, V lost 7 bases, and 7 bases had no gene match. DNA of the CDR3: TGCAGCGCATCCGGGACAGGTACCTACAATGAGCAGTTCTTC. Translation gives CSASGTGTYNEQFF.

V gene TRBV7-2 combines with J gene TRBJ1-2; D possibly corresponds to TRBD1 (5 bases). There are 15 residues in the CDR3. Trimming removed 0 bases from V and 4 bases from J, with 12 bases in between. CDR1 is SGHTA and CDR2 is FQGNSA in the germline V gene. The CDR3 DNA reads TGTGCCAGCAGCTTAGCAGGTTGGACAAGCTATGGCTACACCTTC. Encoded protein: CASSLAGWTSYGYTF. The full variable domain, its missing parts supplied by reference TRBV7-2 and TRBJ1-2, is GAGVSQSPSNKVTEKGKDVELRCDPISGHTALYWYRQSLGQGLEFLIYFQGNSAPDKSGLPSDRFSAERTGGSVSTLTIQRTQQEDSAVYLCASSLAGWTSYGYTFGSGTRLTVV.

The V and J genes are TRBV29-1 and TRBJ1-1; D may be TRBD1 (5 bases). Germline values: CDR1 SQVTM, CDR2 ANQGSEA. Trimming removed 7 bases at V and 1 base at J, with 13 bases between. The CDR3 runs to 13 residues. The CDR3 is CSGRGGENTEAFF. The CDR3 bases are TGCAGCGGGAGGGGAGGGGAGAACACTGAAGCTTTCTTT.